This is a list of T cell receptor beta chains from one sample in a study of OX40 agonist ivuxolimab in advanced cancers. The protocol was immunoSEQ multiplex PCR, while the TCRdb copy is restricted to in-frame clones and leaves out a portion. The data hold some 14,000 clones, with 82% observed a single time. Sequenced material: CD4+ or CD8+ T cells sorted from blood, taken in a trial of the OX40 agonist ivuxolimab. Receptor source: an adult with an advanced solid tumor such as melanoma, head and neck, liver or kidney cancer. The CDR3 runs from the conserved cysteine through the conserved F or W. The D gene is left open where the match is weak. Only part of the rows carry a size: once, few, many, or a class if the clone is expanded.

cdr3_aa: CASNNAEPIQYF
cdr3_nt: TGTGCCAGCAACAATGCCGAGCCTATTCAGTACTTC
j_call: TRBJ2-4
clone_size: NA
d_call: NA
v_call: TRBV5-4

cdr3_aa: CASSLTSGSFPYEQYF
cdr3_nt: TGTGCCAGCAGTTTGACTAGCGGGAGTTTCCCCTACGAGCAGTACTTC
j_call: TRBJ2-7
clone_size: once
d_call: TRBD2
v_call: TRBV27

cdr3_aa: CASNKEAYGYTF
cdr3_nt: TGTGCCAGCAATAAGGAGGCCTATGGCTACACCTTC
j_call: TRBJ1-2
clone_size: NA
d_call: NA
v_call: TRBV25-1

cdr3_aa: CASSSSGRTYNEQFF
cdr3_nt: TGTGCCAGCAGCTCTAGCGGGAGGACCTACAATGAGCAGTTCTTC
j_call: TRBJ2-1
clone_size: NA
d_call: TRBD2
v_call: TRBV7-9

cdr3_aa: CASTLNTDTQYF
cdr3_nt: TGTGCCAGCACCCTTAACACAGATACGCAGTATTTT
j_call: TRBJ2-3
clone_size: NA
d_call: NA
v_call: TRBV7-9

cdr3_aa: CASSPQLGCSEKLFF
cdr3_nt: TGTGCCAGCAGCCCGCAGCTAGGGTGTAGTGAAAAACTGTTTTTT
j_call: TRBJ1-4
clone_size: NA
d_call: NA
v_call: TRBV21-1

cdr3_aa: CASSDDPGGYTF
cdr3_nt: TGCGCCAGCAGCGACGACCCAGGGGGCTACACCTTC
j_call: TRBJ1-2
clone_size: NA
d_call: NA
v_call: TRBV5-1

cdr3_aa: CASSFRGAMNTEAFF
cdr3_nt: TGTGCCAGCAGTTTCCGGGGGGCCATGAACACTGAAGCTTTCTTT
j_call: TRBJ1-1
clone_size: NA
d_call: NA
v_call: TRBV6-5

cdr3_aa: CASSLNGGGDLGQETQYF
cdr3_nt: TGTGCCAGCAGCTTAAACGGCGGGGGGGATTTGGGCCAAGAGACCCAGTACTTC
j_call: TRBJ2-5
clone_size: NA
d_call: TRBD2
v_call: TRBV7-6

cdr3_aa: CASSQGNAYEQYF
cdr3_nt: TGTGCCAGCAGCCAAGGGAACGCCTACGAGCAGTACTTC
j_call: TRBJ2-7
clone_size: NA
d_call: NA
v_call: TRBV4-2

cdr3_aa: CASSLARVNTEAFF
cdr3_nt: TGTGCCAGCAGCTTAGCCAGGGTGAACACTGAAGCTTTCTTT
j_call: TRBJ1-1
clone_size: many
d_call: NA
v_call: TRBV7-2

cdr3_aa: CASSVMASGRPIRDTQYF
cdr3_nt: TGTGCCAGCAGCGTAATGGCTAGCGGGAGACCCATTCGAGATACGCAGTATTTT
j_call: TRBJ2-3
clone_size: NA
d_call: TRBD2
v_call: TRBV9

cdr3_aa: CASSSLAGPYNEQFF
cdr3_nt: TGTGCCAGCAGTTCCTTAGCGGGTCCTTACAATGAGCAGTTCTTC
j_call: TRBJ2-1
clone_size: NA
d_call: TRBD2
v_call: TRBV27

cdr3_aa: CASSLRAGQLAYEQYF
cdr3_nt: TGTGCCAGCAGTTTGAGAGCAGGACAGCTAGCCTACGAGCAGTACTTC
j_call: TRBJ2-7
clone_size: NA
d_call: NA
v_call: TRBV27

cdr3_aa: CASSQDLRSPAIF
cdr3_nt: TGTGCCAGCAGCCAAGATTTAAGGAGCCCAGCTATCTTC
j_call: TRBJ1-2
clone_size: NA
d_call: NA
v_call: TRBV4-2

cdr3_aa: CASSPRTTSYEQYF
cdr3_nt: TGCGCCAGCAGTCCTAGGACAACCTCCTACGAGCAGTACTTC
j_call: TRBJ2-7
clone_size: NA
d_call: NA
v_call: TRBV4-3

cdr3_aa: CASSYGLAQVPYQETQYF
cdr3_nt: TGTGCCAGCAGCTACGGACTAGCGCAAGTCCCGTACCAAGAGACCCAGTACTTC
j_call: TRBJ2-5
clone_size: NA
d_call: TRBD2
v_call: TRBV7-7

cdr3_aa: CASRGGTSGSYEQYF
cdr3_nt: TGTGCCAGCAGGGGGGGAACTAGCGGGAGCTACGAGCAGTACTTC
j_call: TRBJ2-7
clone_size: NA
d_call: TRBD2
v_call: TRBV6-1

cdr3_aa: CASSDSSGGTDTQYF
cdr3_nt: TGTGCCAGCAGTGACTCTTCAGGGGGCACAGATACGCAGTATTTT
j_call: TRBJ2-3
clone_size: NA
d_call: NA
v_call: TRBV6-4

cdr3_aa: CASSLGRYTEAFF
cdr3_nt: TGCGCCAGCAGCCTGGGACGATACACTGAAGCTTTCTTT
j_call: TRBJ1-1
clone_size: NA
d_call: NA
v_call: TRBV4-1

cdr3_aa: CATSRERRASYEQYF
cdr3_nt: TGTGCCACCAGCAGAGAGCGCAGGGCGTCCTACGAGCAGTACTTC
j_call: TRBJ2-7
clone_size: NA
d_call: NA
v_call: TRBV15

cdr3_aa: CASSELASSYEQYF
cdr3_nt: TGTGCCAGCAGTGAGTTAGCAAGCTCCTACGAGCAGTACTTC
j_call: TRBJ2-7
clone_size: NA
d_call: NA
v_call: TRBV25-1

cdr3_aa: CASSQEAGGPDEQFF
cdr3_nt: TGTGCCAGCAGCCAAGAAGCGGGAGGGCCCGATGAGCAGTTCTTC
j_call: TRBJ2-1
clone_size: NA
d_call: TRBD2
v_call: TRBV4-2

cdr3_aa: CASSPTGMNTEAFF
cdr3_nt: TGCGCCAGCAGTCCTACAGGGATGAACACTGAAGCTTTCTTT
j_call: TRBJ1-1
clone_size: NA
d_call: NA
v_call: TRBV4-3

cdr3_aa: CASSLGTASYNEQFF
cdr3_nt: TGTGCCAGCAGTCTGGGGACAGCATCCTACAATGAGCAGTTCTTC
j_call: TRBJ2-1
clone_size: NA
d_call: TRBD1
v_call: TRBV7-9

cdr3_aa: CASSPGTGEYGYTF
cdr3_nt: TGTGCCAGCTCACCTGGGACAGGGGAGTATGGCTACACCTTC
j_call: TRBJ1-2
clone_size: NA
d_call: TRBD1
v_call: TRBV18

cdr3_aa: CASSKGGSQPQHF
cdr3_nt: TGTGCCAGCAGCAAAGGGGGCTCGCAGCCCCAGCATTTT
j_call: TRBJ1-5
clone_size: medium-sized
d_call: TRBD1
v_call: TRBV7-9

cdr3_aa: CASSIDTGGHTEAFF
cdr3_nt: TGTGCCAGTAGTATAGATACGGGGGGACACACTGAAGCTTTCTTT
j_call: TRBJ1-1
clone_size: NA
d_call: NA
v_call: TRBV19

cdr3_aa: CASRRERNTEAFF
cdr3_nt: TGTGCCAGCAGACGCGAAAGAAACACTGAAGCTTTCTTT
j_call: TRBJ1-1
clone_size: NA
d_call: NA
v_call: TRBV5-5

cdr3_aa: CASSLGPGNPYEQYF
cdr3_nt: TGTGCCAGCAGCTTAGGCCCAGGGAATCCCTACGAGCAGTACTTC
j_call: TRBJ2-7
clone_size: NA
d_call: NA
v_call: TRBV13

cdr3_aa: CASSFPRGGGGAETQYF
cdr3_nt: TGTGCCAGCAGCTTCCCCCGCGGAGGGGGCGGAGCGGAGACCCAGTACTTC
j_call: TRBJ2-5
clone_size: NA
d_call: NA
v_call: TRBV7-3

cdr3_aa: CASSLVSLGDTEAFF
cdr3_nt: TGTGCCAGCAGCTTAGTATCTCTCGGGGATACTGAAGCTTTCTTT
j_call: TRBJ1-1
clone_size: NA
d_call: NA
v_call: TRBV7-2

cdr3_aa: CASSYFPGGNYGYTF
cdr3_nt: TGTGCCAGCAGTTACTTCCCCGGGGGGAACTATGGCTACACCTTC
j_call: TRBJ1-2
clone_size: once
d_call: NA
v_call: TRBV6-6

cdr3_aa: CASSPDILIGNEQFF
cdr3_nt: TGTGCCAGTAGCCCAGACATCTTAATAGGCAATGAGCAGTTCTTC
j_call: TRBJ2-1
clone_size: NA
d_call: NA
v_call: TRBV19

cdr3_aa: CASSLAGGTYEQYF
cdr3_nt: TGTGCCAGCAGCCTAGCGGGAGGAACCTACGAGCAGTACTTC
j_call: TRBJ2-7
clone_size: NA
d_call: TRBD2
v_call: TRBV9

cdr3_aa: CASSLGLAGGVNEQFF
cdr3_nt: TGTGCCAGCAGCTTAGGGCTAGCGGGAGGAGTAAATGAGCAGTTCTTC
j_call: TRBJ2-1
clone_size: NA
d_call: TRBD2
v_call: TRBV7-3